The rows below give T cell receptor beta chains drawn from one sample of a study of PD-1 blockade in classical Hodgkin lymphoma. The method was immunoSEQ multiplex PCR; TCRdb's version includes in-frame clones alone and lacks a portion of them. The repertoire includes tens of thousands of clones, over 65% of them detected once, and about 16% sits in the top ten. The sample was peripheral blood mononuclear cells (PBMCs), taken before the second cycle of nivolumab. The receptor set was obtained from a human donor with classical Hodgkin lymphoma. CDR3s include the opening cysteine and the closing phenylalanine or tryptophan. The order of the fields is J gene, V gene, D gene, CDR3 protein. The D gene is left open where the match is weak.

TRBJ2-5 | TRBV6-1 | NA | CAIVAGKETQYF
TRBJ2-5 | TRBV19 | NA | CASSIYGGTQYF
TRBJ2-3 | TRBV5-4 | NA | CASSHWWGGVGTDTQYF
TRBJ2-2 | TRBV23-1 | NA | CASSQWDTGELFF
TRBJ2-7 | TRBV6-5 | NA | CASSYSNEQYF
TRBJ1-2 | TRBV7-9 | NA | CASSYPDRREGYTF
TRBJ2-7 | TRBV19 | TRBD1 | CASSILTGGLYEQYF
TRBJ1-4 | TRBV6-5 | NA | CASSDNEKLFF
TRBJ2-7 | TRBV21-1 | NA | CASSNAWGGGKRTKYEQYF
TRBJ1-1 | TRBV5-6 | NA | CASSLDHKLNTEAFF
TRBJ2-1 | TRBV5-4 | NA | CASSLGGAIYNEQFF
TRBJ2-7 | TRBV5-4 | TRBD1 | CASQRTGNYEQYF
TRBJ2-7 | TRBV7-2 | TRBD1 | CASSSGQGAYEQYF
TRBJ1-2 | TRBV19 | NA | CASSIGTAYGYTF
TRBJ1-2 | TRBV6-5 | NA | CASSYADRYYGYTF
TRBJ2-7 | TRBV19 | NA | CASAGIVLGEQYF
TRBJ1-1 | TRBV7-9 | NA | CASSPPRGEEAFF
TRBJ2-1 | TRBV2 | TRBD2 | CASLLGGGYNEQFF
TRBJ1-3 | TRBV19 | NA | CASGDGDSGNTIYF
TRBJ2-7 | TRBV21-1 | NA | CASSKVWGTAPCPSYEQYF
TRBJ2-1 | TRBV15 | TRBD2 | CATSPQVPAGDYNEQFF
TRBJ2-3 | TRBV7-8 | NA | CASRHDYPVDTQYF
TRBJ2-1 | TRBV7-9 | TRBD1 | CASRGQGQFGNSYNEQFF
TRBJ1-2 | TRBV7-8 | NA | CASSPSALGAAGYTF
TRBJ2-3 | TRBV4-1 | NA | CASSQDRFGAGSTDTQYF
TRBJ2-5 | TRBV2 | NA | CASSWGREETQYF
TRBJ1-1 | TRBV7-2 | NA | CASSLGGTFRGAFF
TRBJ2-4 | TRBV7-9 | NA | CASSPEGASKNIQYF